These 15 T cell receptor beta chains originate from one sample sequenced in a study of T cells in Graves' hyperthyroidism and ophthalmopathy. There were TCR beta CDR3 regions amplified from RNA transcripts. RT-PCR in the first round (using the HTBI primer set) targeted the TCR CDR3. From the multiplex PCR reads, TCRdb called clonotypes with MiXCR, one entry per CDR3 protein. Here the sample spans fewer than 900,000 distinct CDR3 sequences, roughly a sixth being singletons. Source material: blood. All receptors derive from a woman aged 50 to 65 with Graves' hyperthyroidism that later progressed to Graves' ophthalmopathy.

The rearrangement joins TRBV7-6 to TRBJ1-6; D possibly corresponds to TRBD1 (5 bases). Germline V gene data show CDR1 as SGHVS and CDR2 as FNYEAQ. Deletions cut 3 bases from V and 8 bases from J, with 11 bases between. CDR3 size: 14 residues. DNA for the CDR3: TGTGCCAGCAGCTTCGGTAGGGGTGATTCACCCCTCCACTTT. Translated: CASSFGRGDSPLHF.

This clonotype was seen ten or more times. The V call is TRBV3-1, the J call TRBJ1-1; D remains ambiguous. The CDR3 has 13 residues. Deletions cut 1 base from V and 1 base from J, with 4 bases between. Looked up from germline, CDR1 is LGHDT and CDR2 is YNNKEL (reference sequence). Here the CDR3 reads CASSQVRNTEAFF. The CDR3 region has the DNA TGTGCCAGCAGCCAAGTCAGGAACACTGAAGCTTTCTTT.

This clonotype has at least ten counts. The gene calls are TRBV3-1 and TRBJ1-5; D is uncertain. Germline assignment: CDR1 LGHDT and CDR2 YNNKEL (reference sequence). The CDR3 runs to 15 residues. The V end lost 0 bases, the J end lost 6 bases, and 12 bases lay between the germline ends. In nucleotides, the CDR3 is TGTGCCAGCAGCCAAGATCATAGGTCGGGTCAGCCCCAGCATTTT. Translating it yields CASSQDHRSGQPQHF.

The table lists this clonotype with many counts. The rearrangement uses TRBV6-2 or TRBV6-3 and TRBJ1-5; D gene uncertain. The V end lost 4 bases, the J end lost 4 bases, and 11 bases lay between the germline ends. CDR1 is MNHEY, CDR2 SVGEGT, per germline. The CDR3 loop spans 14 amino acids. CDR3 region: CASSLPARNQPQHF. The CDR3 nucleotides read TGTGCCAGCAGTTTACCGGCTCGGAATCAGCCCCAGCATTTT.

This clonotype has a count of ten or more. The CDR3 nucleotides are TGTGCCAGCAGCTTAGTGTTAGCGGTCCAAGAGACCCAGTACTTC. Its protein product is CASSLVLAVQETQYF. The chain carries TRBV11-2 and TRBJ2-5, with D perhaps matching TRBD2 (6 bases). CDR1 and CDR2 from the germline V gene are SGHAT and FQNNGV. This CDR3 is built from 15 residues. V lost 1 base and J 1 base, leaving 10 bases between the germline ends.

A few counts support this clonotype. The chain combines TRBV27 with TRBJ2-2; weak D call: TRBD1 (5 bases). Trimming took off 0 bases at V and 0 bases at J, with 8 bases between the two ends. The CDR3 consists of 16 residues. The germline gives CDR1 MNHEY, CDR2 SMNVEV (reference sequence). The chain's CDR3 is CASSLSGVANTGELFF. CDR3 nucleotides: TGTGCCAGCAGTTTATCAGGGGTAGCGAACACCGGGGAGCTGTTTTTT.

The V and J genes are TRBV12-5 and TRBJ1-2; perhaps TRBD1 as D (6 bases). The CDR3 covers 17 residues. V was trimmed by 0 bases and J by 4 bases, leaving 18 bases between them. CDR1 is LGHNT, CDR2 FRNRAP, per germline. The CDR3 nucleotides read TGTGCTAGTGGTTTGGTCGTCAGCTGGGGGCGGGCCTATGGCTACACCTTC. As protein: CASGLVVSWGRAYGYTF.

This clonotype appeared many times. V gene TRBV20-1 combines with J gene TRBJ1-5, with 8 nucleotides matching TRBD1. V lost 5 bases, J lost 0 bases, and 9 bases stayed unmatched. Germline values: CDR1 DFQATT, CDR2 SNEGSKA (reference sequence). CDR3 length equals 16 residues. The CDR3 nucleotides read TGCAGTGCTCCCAAAGCTCAGGGGGCTAGCAATCAGCCCCAGCATTTT. Translated, it gives CSAPKAQGASNQPQHF.

In DNA form, the CDR3 reads TGTGCCAGCGGACCATTTGGGAGGGCGGACGCTGAAGCTTTCTTT. Its translation is CASGPFGRADAEAFF. This chain links TRBV19 with TRBJ1-1; no firm D call. The CDR3 consists of 15 residues. In germline, CDR1 is LNHDA, CDR2 SQIVND (reference sequence). Trimming shortened V by 9 bases and J by 6 bases, and 23 bases separated the two germline ends.

Many counts were recorded for this clonotype. V gene TRBV9 combines with J gene TRBJ2-5; no definite D call. There are 15 residues in the CDR3. Trimming took off 4 bases at V and 1 base at J, with 14 bases between the two ends. Germline CDR1 reads SGDLS; CDR2 reads YYNGEE. The CDR3 here is CASSRRDRVQETQYF. The CDR3 DNA reads as TGTGCCAGCAGCAGACGCGACCGGGTCCAAGAGACCCAGTACTTC.

This clonotype was detected many times. The chain uses TRBV2 and TRBJ2-5; 7 bases match TRBD1. Germline CDR1 SNHLY, CDR2 FYNNEI. The CDR3 sequence is 13 residues long. J gave up 3 bases and V 3 bases, and 1 base lay outside the gene matches. In DNA form, the CDR3 reads TGTGCCAGCAGTGACGACAGGGAAGAGACCCAGTACTTC. Protein product: CASSDDREETQYF.

The gene calls are TRBV28 and TRBJ2-2, with TRBD2 as a possible D gene (5 bases). The germline V gene has CDR1 MDHEN and CDR2 SYDVKM. Trimming left V 4 bases short and J 8 bases short, with 14 bases between. The CDR3 totals 14 residues. The CDR3 sequence: CASSYWTSVGELFF. As DNA, the CDR3 is TGTGCCAGCAGTTATTGGACTTCCGTAGGGGAGCTGTTTTTT.

The table lists this clonotype with many counts. J is TRBJ1-1 and V is TRBV3-1, with D uncertain. Trimming cost V 1 base and J 3 bases, with 9 bases left between them. The germline V gene encodes CDR1 LGHDT and CDR2 YNNKEL (reference sequence). The CDR3 is 14 amino acids. CDR3 region: CASSQGPAYTEAFF. The CDR3 DNA reads as TGTGCCAGCAGCCAAGGACCGGCGTACACTGAAGCTTTCTTT.

At least ten counts were recorded for this clonotype. The chain combines TRBV30 with TRBJ2-1; 10 nucleotides line up with TRBD2. The CDR3 length is 14 residues. CDR1 is GTSNPN, CDR2 SVGIG, per germline (reference sequence). J gave up 9 bases and V 1 base, and 6 bases lay outside the gene matches. The CDR3 here is CAWSASGGMSEQFF. DNA of the CDR3: TGTGCCTGGAGTGCTAGCGGGGGTATGAGTGAGCAGTTCTTC.

This clonotype was detected ten times or more. This chain links TRBV12-3 or TRBV12-4 with TRBJ2-3, with 11 bases fitting TRBD1. J gave up 6 bases and V 6 bases, and 11 bases lay outside the gene matches. This CDR3 is 16 amino acids long. The CDR3 region has the DNA TGTGCCAGCAGGGCCCGCTGGGACAGGGGGACGGATACGCAGTATTTT. This translates into CASRARWDRGTDTQYF.